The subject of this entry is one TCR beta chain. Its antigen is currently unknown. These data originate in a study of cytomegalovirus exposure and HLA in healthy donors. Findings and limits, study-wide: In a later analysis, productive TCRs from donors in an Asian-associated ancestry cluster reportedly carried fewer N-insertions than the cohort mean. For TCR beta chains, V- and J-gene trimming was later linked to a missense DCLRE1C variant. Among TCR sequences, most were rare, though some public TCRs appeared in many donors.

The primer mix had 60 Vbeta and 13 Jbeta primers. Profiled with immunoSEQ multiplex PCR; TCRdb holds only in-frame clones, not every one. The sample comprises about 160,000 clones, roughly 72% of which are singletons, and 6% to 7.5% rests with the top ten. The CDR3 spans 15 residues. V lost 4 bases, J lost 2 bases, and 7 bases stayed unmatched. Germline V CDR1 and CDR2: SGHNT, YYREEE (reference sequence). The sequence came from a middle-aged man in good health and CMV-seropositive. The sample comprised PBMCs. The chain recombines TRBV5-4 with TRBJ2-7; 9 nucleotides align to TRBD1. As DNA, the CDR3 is TGTGCCAGCAGCCAAACCGGGACAGGGCCCTACGAGCAGTACTTC. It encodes CASSQTGTGPYEQYF. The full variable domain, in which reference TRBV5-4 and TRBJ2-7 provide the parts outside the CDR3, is ETGVTQSPTHLIKTRGQQVTLRCSSQSGHNTVSWYQQALGQGPQFIFQYYREEENGRGNFPPRFSGLQFPNYSSELNVNALELDDSALYLCASSQTGTGPYEQYFGPGTRLTVT.